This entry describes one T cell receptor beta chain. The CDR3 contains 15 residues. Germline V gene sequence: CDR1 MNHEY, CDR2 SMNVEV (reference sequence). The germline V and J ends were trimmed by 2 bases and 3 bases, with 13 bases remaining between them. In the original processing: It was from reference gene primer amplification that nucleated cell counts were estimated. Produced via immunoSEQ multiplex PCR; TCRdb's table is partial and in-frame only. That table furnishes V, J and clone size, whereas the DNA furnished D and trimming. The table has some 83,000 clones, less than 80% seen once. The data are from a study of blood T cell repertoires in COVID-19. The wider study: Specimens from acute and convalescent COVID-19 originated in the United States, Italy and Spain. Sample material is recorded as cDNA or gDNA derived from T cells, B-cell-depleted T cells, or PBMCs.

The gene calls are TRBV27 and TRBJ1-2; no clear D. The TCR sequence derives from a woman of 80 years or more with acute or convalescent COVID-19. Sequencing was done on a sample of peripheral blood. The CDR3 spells CASSLMPSPDYGYTF. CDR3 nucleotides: TGTGCCAGCAGTTTAATGCCATCCCCGGACTATGGCTACACCTTC.